Each of the 4 T cell receptor beta chains below was sequenced from the same sample in a study of prognosis after radiotherapy for stage I lung cancer (dated by TCRdb to about 2021). Sequencing was carried out with an Illumina HiSeq 3000. Two rounds of multiplex PCR were performed to amplify the TCR beta CDR3 region from genomic DNA. In the first PCR round, primers specific to each TRBV and TRBJ gene were used, and the primer sequences were filed in Chinese patent CN105087789A. Through fastp at Q25 and MiXCR, TCRdb rebuilt clones from the public reads, retaining in-frame beta chains. Every distinct CDR3 protein forms one entry, paired with its most common genes and DNA. In all, the sample holds around 11,000 distinct CDR3 sequences, and about 53% of those were seen once. The ten top clones hold approximately 6.5% of the sample. The material sequenced was PBMCs, taken before or after stereotactic body radiation therapy (not recorded which). These TCRs come from a donor over 45 with non-small cell lung cancer.

The chain uses TRBV6-1 and TRBJ1-2, with D possibly being TRBD1 (5 bases). The CDR3 is 12 residues long. Trimming left V 2 bases short and J 8 bases short, with 9 bases between. CDR1 is MNHNS, CDR2 SASEGT, per germline. CDR3 sequence: CASSETAGGYTF. CDR3 DNA: TGTGCCAGCAGTGAAACGGCAGGGGGCTACACCTTC.

This clonotype is classed as medium-sized (0.01 to 0.1%). This chain joins TRBV29-1 and TRBJ1-1, with TRBD1 matching over 8 bases. The germline V gene has CDR1 SQVTM and CDR2 ANQGSEA. The CDR3 has 13 amino acids. V lost 7 bases and J lost 0; bases outside the gene matches: 4. This CDR3 reads CSGTDRVNTEAFF. The DNA for the CDR3 is TGCAGCGGAACGGACAGGGTGAACACTGAAGCTTTCTTT.

This clonotype was found once. This sequence joins TRBV12-3 or TRBV12-4 and TRBJ2-7; tentatively, D is TRBD1 or TRBD2 (5 bases each). Trimming stripped 6 bases from V and 7 bases from J, with 22 bases between. CDR3 length equals 15 residues. CDR3 amino acids: CASRSTGDGTQEQYF. The CDR3 nucleotides read TGTGCCAGCAGGTCAACTGGTGACGGGACCCAAGAGCAGTACTTC.

This clonotype was seen only once. The CDR3 coding sequence is TGTGCCACACCCCGGGACAGGGAAGATAATCAGCCCCAGCATTTT. Translated, it gives CATPRDREDNQPQHF. J is TRBJ1-5 and V is TRBV24-1, with TRBD1 matching 9 bases. Trimming at V came to 10 bases and at J to 4 bases, leaving 10 bases not matched to a gene. CDR1 and CDR2 from the germline V gene are KGHDR and SFDVKD. This CDR3 contains 15 residues.